This TCR beta chain was documented in a study of T cell clones after liver transplantation. Study context: Three of the eight recipients were HCV-positive; the rest had non-autoimmune, non-viral transplant indications.

Profiling relied on immunoSEQ multiplex PCR, and the TCRdb table lists in-frame clones only, not all of them. This table holds some 9,200 clones, around three quarters found once. CDR3 length equals 16 residues. With 7 bases removed from V and 0 bases from J, the gap between germline ends came to 18 bases. The V gene's germline CDR1 is SNHLY and CDR2 FYNNEI. Of note for this clone: No antigen is known for it.

Findings and limits, study-wide: In 5 of 8 subjects, circulating graft-donor-reactive CD4 TCRbeta sequences fell significantly after transplant.

This TCR came from a human patient who received a liver transplant. Some T cells may arise from the graft donor. This specimen was CD8+ T cells from blood, taken at the approximately 16-month timepoint. The chain employs TRBV2 and TRBJ1-1, with D tentatively TRBD1 (5 bases). In nucleotides, the CDR3 is TGTGCCAGCACTAGAGGCAGGGAGTTTGTGAACACTGAAGCTTTCTTT. Protein: CASTRGREFVNTEAFF.